These 19 T cell receptor beta chains share one sample of origin, sequenced in a study of PD-1 blockade in classical Hodgkin lymphoma. The time point is: cycle 4 day 1 (C4D1), after five to seven weeks of nivolumab. Relapse after autologous stem cell transplantation occurred in every patient, and brentuximab vedotin exposure varied. Clones were sequenced by immunoSEQ multiplex PCR, and TCRdb holds only the in-frame ones, with some missing. The sample shows approximately 100,000 clones, 75% to 85% of them seen only once. This specimen was peripheral blood mononuclear cells (PBMCs), taken before the fourth cycle of nivolumab. The receptors derive from a human donor with classical Hodgkin lymphoma.

The chain has TRBV19 and TRBJ1-2; TRBD1 might be the D (6 bases). Deletions cut 3 bases from V and 0 bases from J, with 11 bases between. This CDR3 spans 15 amino acids. Germline V gives CDR1 LNHDA, CDR2 SQIVND (reference sequence). The CDR3 here is CASSIGDTANYGYTF. CDR3 in DNA: TGTGCCAGTAGTATCGGGGACACCGCTAACTATGGCTACACCTTC.

Here the CDR3 reads CASSLEGTMNTEAFF. The CDR3 DNA reads TGTGCCAGCAGCTTAGAGGGCACCATGAACACTGAAGCTTTCTTT. The genes are TRBV11-2 and TRBJ1-1, with D unclear. Looked up from germline, CDR1 is SGHAT and CDR2 is FQNNGV. This CDR3 region has 15 residues. V was clipped by 0 bases and J by 0 bases, with 8 bases between them.

The chain uses TRBV9 and TRBJ2-5, with 7 bases identical to TRBD1. Germline lookup yields CDR1 SGDLS and CDR2 YYNGEE. There are 14 residues in the CDR3. Unmatched junction bases numbered 4, after V lost 1 base and J lost 4 bases. CDR3 protein: CASSVTTGIETQYF. CDR3 in DNA: TGTGCCAGCAGCGTAACGACAGGGATAGAGACCCAGTACTTC.

The chain recombines TRBV2 with TRBJ1-3, with D hard to call. Germline lookup yields CDR1 SNHLY and CDR2 FYNNEI. The CDR3 is 12 amino acids. V shed 4 bases and J shed 0 bases, with 1 base lying between them. The CDR3 region has the DNA TGTGCCAGCAGTGTCTCTGGAAACACCATATATTTT. Protein: CASSVSGNTIYF.

This clone is labeled medium-sized (0.01 to 0.1%). J is TRBJ2-7 and V is TRBV7-6, with TRBD1 matching over 7 bases. This CDR3 is 14 amino acids long. The germline V gene encodes CDR1 SGHVS and CDR2 FNYEAQ. Trimming cost V 2 bases and J 6 bases; bases outside gene matches: 7. The CDR3 protein is CASSLYRGQPEQYF. The CDR3 DNA sequence: TGTGCCAGCAGCTTATACAGGGGCCAACCCGAGCAGTACTTC.

This chain connects TRBV4-1 to TRBJ1-5; 9 nucleotides line up with TRBD1. Germline V lookup: CDR1 MGHRA, CDR2 YSYEKL. The J segment lost 0 bases and the V segment lost 1 base, leaving 7 bases of the junction unmatched. The length of the CDR3 is 18 residues. CDR3 loop: CASSQVLGQGFSNQPQHF. The CDR3 DNA reads TGCGCCAGCAGCCAAGTATTGGGACAGGGATTTAGCAATCAGCCCCAGCATTTT.

The rearrangement links TRBV7-6 to TRBJ1-1; D unclear. Germline V gene data show CDR1 as SGHVS and CDR2 as FNYEAQ. This CDR3 spans 13 amino acids. Trimming took 5 bases from V and 1 from J, leaving 8 bases between them. The DNA for the CDR3 is TGTGCCAGCAGCCCGGGAACGAACACTGAAGCTTTCTTT. Translation: CASSPGTNTEAFF.

V usage is TRBV6-5 and J usage is TRBJ2-2, with D hard to call. The CDR3 extends over 14 amino acids. From germline, CDR1 is MNHEY and CDR2 SVGAGI. Trimming removed 5 bases at V and 5 bases at J, with 12 bases between. The CDR3 bases are TGTGCCAGCAGTGGGCTAGGCGGAACCGGGGAGCTGTTTTTT. Residues: CASSGLGGTGELFF.

This clone came up a few times. V gene TRBV14 combines with J gene TRBJ2-1; 10 positions match TRBD2. The germline V gene encodes CDR1 SGHDN and CDR2 FVKESK. The V gene end was trimmed by 2 bases and the J gene end by 15 bases; junction bases not matched to a gene: 7. This CDR3 has 13 amino acids. CDR3 sequence (DNA): TGTGCCAGCAGCCAACTTCTAGCGGGAGCTCCGTTCTTC. As protein: CASSQLLAGAPFF.

The V and J genes are TRBV5-1 and TRBJ2-1; D unclear. The CDR3 runs to 17 residues. Germline V gene lookup returns CDR1 SGHRS and CDR2 YFSETQ. The germline V and J ends were trimmed by 4 bases and 4 bases, with 21 bases remaining between them. The CDR3 DNA is TGCGCCAGCAGCCTGTCCCTGCTCTCCTCGGGTTACAATGAGCAGTTCTTC. Protein sequence: CASSLSLLSSGYNEQFF.

V is TRBV6-5 and J is TRBJ2-7, with 12 bases fitting TRBD2. The CDR3 runs to 14 residues. After removal of 7 bases from V and 4 bases from J, the junction contained 5 bases not matched to a gene. Germline values: CDR1 MNHEY, CDR2 SVGAGI. CDR3 loop: CASTRLAGVYEQYF. The CDR3 DNA is TGTGCCAGCACCCGACTAGCGGGAGTGTACGAGCAGTACTTC.

The chain uses TRBV14 and TRBJ1-2, with TRBD1 as a possible D gene (5 bases). Trimming stripped 11 bases from V and 0 bases from J, with 13 bases between. CDR1 and CDR2 from the germline V gene are SGHDN and FVKESK. CDR3 length equals 13 residues. The CDR3 nucleotides are TGTGCCTCGAGGGGCATCTCTAACTATGGCTACACCTTC. This gives the protein CASRGISNYGYTF.

The chain has TRBV28 and TRBJ1-3; D not certain. Germline values: CDR1 MDHEN, CDR2 SYDVKM. The germline V and J ends were trimmed by 8 bases and 4 bases, with 18 bases remaining between them. This CDR3 has 15 residues. CDR3 amino acids: CASHATSLGGNTIYF. CDR3 DNA: TGTGCCAGCCACGCTACCTCCCTGGGAGGAAACACCATATATTTT.

This clone ranks as medium-sized. The chain recombines TRBV30 with TRBJ2-3; D uncertain. The V gene lost 2 bases and the J gene lost 5 bases, with 23 bases spanning the gap. CDR1 and CDR2 from the germline V gene are GTSNPN and SVGIG (reference sequence). The CDR3 runs 17 residues. CDR3: CAWSPVDLGGERDTQYF. The CDR3 DNA is TGTGCCTGGAGTCCGGTCGATCTCGGCGGAGAAAGAGATACGCAGTATTTT.

This chain joins TRBV10-3 and TRBJ1-2; D perhaps matches TRBD1 (5 bases). The CDR3 is 13 residues long. The V gene's germline CDR1 is ENHRY and CDR2 SYGVKD. Trimming shortened V by 5 bases and J by 5 bases, and 12 bases separated the two germline ends. The CDR3: CAISFDRTYGYTF. The CDR3 bases are TGTGCCATCAGTTTCGACAGAACTTATGGCTACACCTTC.

The chain has TRBV7-2 and TRBJ1-2, with 8 positions matching TRBD1. The junction had 7 bases not matched to a gene; V was cut back by 5 bases and J by 2 bases. The CDR3 totals 15 residues. Germline V CDR1 and CDR2: SGHTA, FQGNSA. DNA of the CDR3: TGTGCCAGCAGCACAGGGGGGGGATTAAACTATGGCTACACCTTC. Protein: CASSTGGGLNYGYTF.

The chain employs TRBV19 and TRBJ2-7; D unclear. Trimming took 5 bases from V and 2 from J, leaving 13 bases between them. The CDR3 is 14 residues long. CDR1 and CDR2 from the germline V gene are LNHDA and SQIVND (reference sequence). The CDR3 spells CASSSTWNTYEQYF. In DNA form, the CDR3 reads TGTGCCAGTAGTTCCACATGGAACACCTACGAGCAGTACTTC.

V and J are TRBV10-3 and TRBJ2-3; D not certain. The CDR3 sequence is 13 residues long. V lost 2 bases and J lost 8, with 11 bases in between. CDR1 is ENHRY, CDR2 SYGVKD, per germline. Here the CDR3 reads CAISELDAVTQYF. For the CDR3, the DNA is TGTGCCATCAGTGAGCTGGACGCGGTTACGCAGTATTTT.

The V and J genes are TRBV7-2 and TRBJ1-4; a possible D gene is TRBD1 (5 bases). The CDR3 has 16 residues. V lost 1 base and J lost 8, with 17 bases in between. Germline V gives CDR1 SGHTA, CDR2 FQGNSA. CDR3 loop: CASSLEPRGQREKLFF. DNA for the CDR3: TGTGCCAGCAGCTTAGAACCCCGGGGCCAACGGGAAAAACTGTTTTTT.